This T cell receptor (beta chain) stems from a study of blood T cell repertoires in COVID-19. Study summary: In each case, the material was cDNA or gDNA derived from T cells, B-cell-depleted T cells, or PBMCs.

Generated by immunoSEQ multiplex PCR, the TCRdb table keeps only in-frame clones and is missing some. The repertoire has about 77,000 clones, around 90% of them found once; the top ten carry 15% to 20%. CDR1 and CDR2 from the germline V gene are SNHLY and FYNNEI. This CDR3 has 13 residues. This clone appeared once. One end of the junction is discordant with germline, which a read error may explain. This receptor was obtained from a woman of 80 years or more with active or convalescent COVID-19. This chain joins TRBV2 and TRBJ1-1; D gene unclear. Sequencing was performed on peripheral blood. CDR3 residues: CASREEFGTEAFF. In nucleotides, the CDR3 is TGTGCCAGCAGAGAAGAGTTCGGCACTGAAGCTTTCTTT.